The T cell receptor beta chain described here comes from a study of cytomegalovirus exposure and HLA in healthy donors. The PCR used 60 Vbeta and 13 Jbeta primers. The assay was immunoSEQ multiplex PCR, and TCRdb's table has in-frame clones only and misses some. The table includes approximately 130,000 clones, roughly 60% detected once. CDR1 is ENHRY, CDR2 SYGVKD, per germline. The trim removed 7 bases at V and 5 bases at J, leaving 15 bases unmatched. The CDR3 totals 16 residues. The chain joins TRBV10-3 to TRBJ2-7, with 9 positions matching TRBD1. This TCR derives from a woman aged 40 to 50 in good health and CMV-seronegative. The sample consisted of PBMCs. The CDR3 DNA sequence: TGTGCCATCAAGGGCTCGCCGGGACAGGGAGACGACGAGCAGTACTTC. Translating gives CAIKGSPGQGDDEQYF.